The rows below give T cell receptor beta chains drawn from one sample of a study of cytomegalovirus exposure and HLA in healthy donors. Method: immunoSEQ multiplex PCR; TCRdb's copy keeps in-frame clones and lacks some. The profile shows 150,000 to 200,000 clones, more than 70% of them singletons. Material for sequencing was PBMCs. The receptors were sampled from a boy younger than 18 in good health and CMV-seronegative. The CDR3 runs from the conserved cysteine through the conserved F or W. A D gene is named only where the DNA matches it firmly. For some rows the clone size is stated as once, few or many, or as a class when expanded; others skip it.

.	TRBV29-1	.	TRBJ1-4	CSVASDREKLFF	TGCAGCGTTGCCTCTGATCGGGAAAAACTGTTTTTT
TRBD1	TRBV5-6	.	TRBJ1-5	CASSLDRGRRGQPQHF	TGTGCCAGCAGCCTGGACAGGGGGCGCCGGGGGCAGCCCCAGCATTTT
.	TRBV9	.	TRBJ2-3	CASSPSPTGPDTQYF	TGTGCCAGCAGCCCCTCCCCGACAGGCCCAGATACGCAGTATTTT
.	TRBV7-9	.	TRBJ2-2	CASSSLRVNTGELFF	TGTGCCAGCAGTTCATTGAGGGTTAACACCGGGGAGCTGTTTTTT
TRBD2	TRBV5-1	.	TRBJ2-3	CASSSSGSTDTQYF	TGCGCCAGCAGCTCTAGCGGCAGCACAGATACGCAGTATTTT
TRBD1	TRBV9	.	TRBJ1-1	CASSAHGTGDLSTEAFF	TGTGCCAGCAGCGCCCACGGGACAGGGGATTTGAGCACTGAAGCTTTCTTT
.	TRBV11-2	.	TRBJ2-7	CASSSSGDREQYF	TGTGCCAGCAGCTCCTCAGGGGATCGGGAGCAGTACTTC
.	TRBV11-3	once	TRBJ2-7	CASSLGRGSGEQYF	TGTGCCAGCAGCTTAGGCAGGGGATCGGGGGAGCAGTACTTC
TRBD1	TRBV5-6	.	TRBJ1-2	CASSFNDRVAGYTF	TGTGCCAGCAGCTTCAACGACAGGGTGGCTGGCTACACCTTC
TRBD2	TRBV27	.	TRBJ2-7	CASSSRWGGNEQYF	TGTGCCAGCAGTTCGAGATGGGGGGGGAACGAGCAGTACTTC
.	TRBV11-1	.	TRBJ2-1	CASSWASVSSYNEQFF	TGTGCCAGCAGCTGGGCTAGCGTGAGCTCCTACAATGAGCAGTTCTTC
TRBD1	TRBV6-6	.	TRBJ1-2	CASSPWTGDLELGYTF	TGTGCCAGCAGTCCCTGGACAGGGGACTTGGAATTGGGCTACACCTTC
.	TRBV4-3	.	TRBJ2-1	CASSRSTRSGVLNNEQFF	TGCGCCAGCAGCCGATCAACCCGCTCAGGGGTTTTAAACAATGAGCAGTTCTTC
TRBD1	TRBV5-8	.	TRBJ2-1	CASSLGQGYYNEQFF	TGTGCCAGCAGCTTAGGACAGGGTTACTACAATGAGCAGTTCTTC
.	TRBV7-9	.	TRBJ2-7	CASSLRQTYEQYF	TGTGCCAGCAGCTTGAGACAGACCTACGAGCAGTACTTC
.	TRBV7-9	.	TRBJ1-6	CASSLNAGGSTPLHF	TGTGCCAGCAGCTTAAATGCTGGCGGATCCACACCCCTCCACTTT
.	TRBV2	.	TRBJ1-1	CASRGREDTEAFF	TGTGCCAGCAGAGGGAGGGAGGACACTGAAGCTTTCTTT
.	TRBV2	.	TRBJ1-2	CASSEALGRAYGYTF	TGTGCCAGCAGTGAAGCGCTTGGCAGGGCATATGGCTACACCTTC
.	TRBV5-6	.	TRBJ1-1	CASSRIQGRTEAFF	TGTGCCAGCAGCCGTATACAGGGACGCACTGAAGCTTTCTTT
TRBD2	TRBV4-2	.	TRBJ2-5	CASSQVNPGGIQETQYF	TGTGCCAGCAGCCAAGTTAATCCGGGAGGGATCCAAGAGACCCAGTACTTC
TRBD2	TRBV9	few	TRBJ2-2	CASSPILAGDTGELFF	TGTGCCAGCAGCCCTATACTAGCGGGAGACACCGGGGAGCTGTTTTTT
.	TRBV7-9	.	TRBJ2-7	CASSASSYEQYF	TGTGCCAGCAGCGCGAGCTCCTACGAGCAGTACTTC